This entry lists 6 T cell receptor beta chains sequenced from one sample in a study of PD-1 blockade in classical Hodgkin lymphoma. Sequencing was performed with immunoSEQ multiplex PCR; in TCRdb, only in-frame clones are kept and a portion is missing. This table holds about 25,000 clones, about 89% found once. As to time point: newly diagnosed, previously untreated cHL patient sample. Negative magnetic selection isolated CD4+ T cells from thawed PBMCs. Material for sequencing was CD4+ T cells from blood. These receptors all stem from a human donor with classical Hodgkin lymphoma.

J is TRBJ2-7 and V is TRBV5-1, with a tentative D call TRBD1 (6 bases). Germline lookup yields CDR1 SGHRS and CDR2 YFSETQ. V gave up 3 bases and J gave up 1 base, with 11 bases separating them. This CDR3 has 14 amino acids. The chain's CDR3 is CASSSKTGSYEQYF. The CDR3 coding sequence is TGCGCCAGCAGCTCGAAAACAGGGTCCTACGAGCAGTACTTC. Looking up the rest from reference TRBV5-1 and TRBJ2-7 gives the full variable domain: KAGVTQTPRYLIKTRGQQVTLSCSPISGHRSVSWYQQTPGQGLQFLFEYFSETQRNKGNFPGRFSGRQFSNSRSEMNVSTLELGDSALYLCASSSKTGSYEQYFGPGTRLTVT.

This chain uses TRBV9 with TRBJ2-2, with D possibly TRBD2 on 5 matching bases. The CDR3 covers 15 residues. V lost 4 bases, J lost 0 bases, and 10 bases lay in between. Germline loops: CDR1 SGDLS, CDR2 YYNGEE. The CDR3 loop reads CASSQKGANTGELFF. The CDR3 coding sequence is TGTGCCAGCAGCCAGAAGGGAGCGAACACCGGGGAGCTGTTTTTT.

The chain joins TRBV19 to TRBJ2-1; 13 bases are a match to TRBD2. With V trimmed by 1 base and J by 7 bases, 7 bases remained unmatched. Germline CDR1 reads LNHDA; CDR2 reads SQIVND (reference sequence). The CDR3 consists of 17 residues. The DNA for the CDR3 is TGTGCCAGTAGTATAGTAAGACTAGCGGGGGGAGATAATGAGCAGTTCTTC. Its protein product is CASSIVRLAGGDNEQFF.

The chain uses TRBV6-5 and TRBJ2-1; 15 nucleotides align to TRBD2. The J segment lost 10 bases and the V segment lost 2 bases, leaving 0 bases of the junction unmatched. Germline V gene lookup returns CDR1 MNHEY and CDR2 SVGAGI. This CDR3 has 14 amino acids. The CDR3 DNA is TGTGCCAGCAGTTACGGGACTAGCGGGGGGGAGCAGTTCTTC. Protein product: CASSYGTSGGEQFF.

This clone was seen once. V usage is TRBV27 and J usage is TRBJ2-7; TRBD1 agrees at 9 bases. There are 15 residues in the CDR3. Losses at the gene ends were 6 bases for V and 3 bases for J; bases not matched to a gene: 9. Germline CDR1 is MNHEY and CDR2 is SMNVEV (reference sequence). The CDR3 here is CASSPTGGPLYEQYF. CDR3 nucleotide sequence: TGTGCCAGCAGCCCAACAGGGGGCCCTCTCTACGAGCAGTACTTC.

This chain connects TRBV7-2 to TRBJ2-7; D might be TRBD1 (6 bases). V gave up 4 bases and J gave up 0 bases, with 10 bases separating them. The CDR3 covers 14 residues. Germline CDR1 and CDR2: SGHTA and FQGNSA. CDR3 bases: TGTGCCAGCAGCTCGAACAGGGCCTCCTACGAGCAGTACTTC. As protein: CASSSNRASYEQYF.